Listed below are T cell receptor beta chains from one sample, sequenced in a study of blood T cell repertoires in COVID-19. The data were produced by immunoSEQ multiplex PCR, yet TCRdb's version contains in-frame clones alone and is incomplete. The table records around 240,000 clones, roughly nine tenths of them present only once. Specimen: PBMCs or T cells enriched from blood (not recorded which). Receptors originate from a human donor in a cohort exposed to, infected with or recovered from COVID-19 (not recorded which). The donor label of this sample is uncertain. The CDR3 runs from the conserved cysteine through the conserved F or W. A D gene is named only where the DNA matches it firmly. Rows give clone size only sometimes, using once, few, many, or a class for an expanded clone.

j_call clone_size v_call d_call cdr3_nt cdr3_aa
TRBJ2-7 NA TRBV4-2 NA TGTGCCAGCAGCCAAGATCGACAAACCTACGAGCAGTACTTC CASSQDRQTYEQYF
TRBJ1-2 NA TRBV5-1 NA TGCGCCAGCAGCCTGGTTGGGGAGGGAGGCTATGGCTACACCTTC CASSLVGEGGYGYTF
TRBJ2-5 NA TRBV7-9 TRBD1 TGTGCCAGCAGCTTTCTGACAGGGGGCTTTATCAAAGAGACCCAGTACTTC CASSFLTGGFIKETQYF
TRBJ1-1 NA TRBV27 TRBD1 TGTGCCAGCAAATTGGGACAGAGCAACACTGAAGCTTTCTTT CASKLGQSNTEAFF
TRBJ1-1 NA TRBV4-2 NA TGTGCCAGCAGCCGGATCGGGTGGAACACTGAAGCTTTCTTT CASSRIGWNTEAFF
TRBJ2-3 once TRBV5-4 TRBD1 TGTGCCAGCAGCCCGTACCAGGGGGGCACAGATACGCAGTATTTT CASSPYQGGTDTQYF
TRBJ1-4 NA TRBV14 NA TGTGCCAGCAGCCCTACCCCCAGGGCTAATGAAAAACTGTTTTTT CASSPTPRANEKLFF
TRBJ1-1 NA TRBV29-1 NA TGCAGCGTTTATCAACAGGTCGCTTTCTTT CSVYQQVAFF
TRBJ1-3 NA TRBV19 TRBD1 TGTGCCTCTCAAGAGACAGGGAGCCTCTTCTCTGGAAACACCATATATTTT CASQETGSLFSGNTIYF
TRBJ1-3 NA TRBV7-2 TRBD1 TGTGCCAGCAGCTTTGAGGGACAGGGAAACACCATATATTTT CASSFEGQGNTIYF
TRBJ1-1 NA TRBV5-1 TRBD1 TGCGCCAGCAGCGTGGACAGGTTAGGTGGCTCTGAAGCTTTCTTT CASSVDRLGGSEAFF
TRBJ1-2 NA TRBV30 NA TGTGCCTGGGACAGGTCGCAGGGGTCCCTTTTTGCCTTC CAWDRSQGSLFAF
TRBJ2-2 NA TRBV6-4 TRBD1 TGTGCCAGCAGTGAACAGGGGACAGGGACGAACACCGGGGAGCTGTTTTTT CASSEQGTGTNTGELFF
TRBJ2-7 NA TRBV23-1 TRBD2 TGCGCCAGCAGTCAATCGAGGGAGGGCTACGAGCAGTACTTC CASSQSREGYEQYF
TRBJ2-3 NA TRBV5-6 NA TGTGCCAGCAGCTCGGGGGTGGCGCTCGGGACAGATACGCAGTATTTT CASSSGVALGTDTQYF
TRBJ2-7 NA TRBV5-5 NA TGTGCCAGCAGCTTAATCCTCGCAGGGTCCGGCGGCTACGAGCAGTACTTC CASSLILAGSGGYEQYF
TRBJ2-7 NA TRBV10-1 TRBD2 TGCGCCAGCAGTGAGTCGCGAGGGGCGGGGGGCGAGCAGTACTTC CASSESRGAGGEQYF
TRBJ2-6 NA TRBV19 NA TGTGCCAGTAGTGTGGACTCCCCCCACTCTGGGGCCAACGTCCTGACTTTC CASSVDSPHSGANVLTF
TRBJ2-3 NA TRBV9 NA TGTGCCAGCAGCGTAGCCGTACGTAGCGGTGACGATACGCAGTATTTT CASSVAVRSGDDTQYF
TRBJ1-5 NA TRBV7-9 NA TGTGCCAGCAGCCCCCCGCCTCGTGGCCTTCCTCAGCCCCAGCATTTT CASSPPPRGLPQPQHF
TRBJ1-3 NA TRBV11-2 NA TGTGCCAGCAGCTTAGATCGGGTCATCTCTGGAAACACCATATATTTT CASSLDRVISGNTIYF
TRBJ2-7 once TRBV7-9 NA TGTGCCAGCAGCTTAGCTTCCATCTACGAGCAGTACTTC CASSLASIYEQYF
TRBJ2-3 NA TRBV5-1 NA TGCGCCAGCAGCGAGGGACTCAGCACAGATACGCAGTATTTT CASSEGLSTDTQYF
TRBJ1-1 NA TRBV6-9 NA TGTGCCAGCAGCTATTCCACAGGGACGAACACTGAAGCTTTCTTT CASSYSTGTNTEAFF
TRBJ1-2 NA TRBV6-1 NA TGTGCCAGCAGTGAGCCCAATATATCCCCAGGCAGCTTC CASSEPNISPGSF
TRBJ2-1 NA TRBV5-1 NA TGCGCCAGCAGCCCGAGGGCGGATGTGGGTGAGCAGTTCTTC CASSPRADVGEQFF
TRBJ2-3 NA TRBV7-6 TRBD2 TGTGCCAGCAGCTTAAGGCTAGCGGGGGACACAGATACGCAGTATTTT CASSLRLAGDTDTQYF